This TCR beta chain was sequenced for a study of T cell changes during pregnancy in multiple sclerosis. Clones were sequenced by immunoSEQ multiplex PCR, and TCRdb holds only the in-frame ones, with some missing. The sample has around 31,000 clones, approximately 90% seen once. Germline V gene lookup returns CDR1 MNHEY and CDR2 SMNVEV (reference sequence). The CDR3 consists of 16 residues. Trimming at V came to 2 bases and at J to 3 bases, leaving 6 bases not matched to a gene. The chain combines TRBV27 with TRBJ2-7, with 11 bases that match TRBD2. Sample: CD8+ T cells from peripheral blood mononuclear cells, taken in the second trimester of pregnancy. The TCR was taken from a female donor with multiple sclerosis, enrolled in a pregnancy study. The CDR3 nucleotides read TGTGCCAGCAGTTTAGGGCTCGGGACTAGCGGCTACGAGCAGTACTTC. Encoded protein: CASSLGLGTSGYEQYF.